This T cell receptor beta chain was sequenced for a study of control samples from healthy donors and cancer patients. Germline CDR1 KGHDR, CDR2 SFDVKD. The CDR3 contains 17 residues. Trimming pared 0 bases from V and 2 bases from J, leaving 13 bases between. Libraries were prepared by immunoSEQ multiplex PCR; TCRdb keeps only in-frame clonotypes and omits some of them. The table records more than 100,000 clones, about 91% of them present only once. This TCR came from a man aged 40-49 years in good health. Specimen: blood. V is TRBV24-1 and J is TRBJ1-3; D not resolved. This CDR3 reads CATSDLLKALPGNTIYF. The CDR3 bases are TGTGCCACCAGTGATTTGCTGAAGGCCCTCCCTGGAAACACCATATATTTT.